Given below is one T cell receptor (beta chain) in context. The data belong to a study of blood T cell repertoires in COVID-19. Overall study: Acute-phase and convalescent COVID-19 samples originated in the United States, Italy and Spain. T cells, B-cell-depleted T cells, or PBMCs provided the cDNA or gDNA that served as material.

Original data processing: Amplification from reference gene primers served as the basis for estimated nucleated cell counts. TCRdb's table, derived via immunoSEQ multiplex PCR, lists solely in-frame clones and lacks some. V and J calls and clone size follow that table, whereas D and trimming were derived from the DNA. This table has around 26,000 clones, around 88% appearing once. From germline, CDR1 is LGHDT and CDR2 YNNKEL (reference sequence). There are 17 residues in the CDR3. V lost 3 bases and J lost 2; bases outside the gene matches: 4. The clonotype comes from a human donor in a cohort sampled during active COVID-19. The chain recombines TRBV3-1 (or the pseudogene TRBV3-2) with TRBJ2-6; 10 nucleotides align to TRBD1. Sequenced: peripheral blood. CDR3 protein: CASSQGQGLAGANVLTF. The CDR3 DNA reads TGTGCCAGCAGCCAGGGACAGGGGTTGGCTGGGGCCAACGTCCTGACTTTC.